One sample yielded the 5 T cell receptor beta chains listed below, sequenced in a study of beta chain features in type 1 diabetes. Expressed TCRB transcripts were sequenced because the isolated RNA had all been reverse transcribed beforehand. Generated by immunoSEQ multiplex PCR, the TCRdb table keeps only in-frame clones and is missing some. This sample has about 620,000 clones, with around 15% found just once. The sample comprised naive CD4+ T cells from blood. The receptors here all came from a man aged 18-30 years in good health.

V is TRBV7-9 and J is TRBJ2-2; possible D gene TRBD1, 5 bases. The germline V gene has CDR1 SEHNR and CDR2 FQNEAQ (reference sequence). V was shortened by 1 base and J by 3 bases, with 12 bases between the two germline ends. The CDR3 has 16 amino acids. The CDR3 here is CASSLELTVYTGELFF. DNA for the CDR3: TGTGCCAGCAGCTTAGAATTGACAGTGTACACCGGGGAGCTGTTTTTT.

This chain links TRBV4-2 with TRBJ1-4, with 7 positions matching TRBD1. The CDR3 spans 16 residues. Germline-derived CDR1 and CDR2 are LGHNA and YNFKEQ. J was trimmed by 6 bases and V by 5 bases; bases with no gene match: 12. CDR3 region: CASSTRKGALYEKLFF. DNA for the CDR3: TGTGCCAGCAGCACTCGAAAGGGGGCGCTGTATGAAAAACTGTTTTTT.

The chain recombines TRBV27 with TRBJ1-3; D is undetermined. The CDR3 has 14 amino acids. Trimming stripped 4 bases from V and 0 bases from J, with 7 bases between. The germline gives CDR1 MNHEY, CDR2 SMNVEV (reference sequence). Here the CDR3 reads CASSSLNSGNTIYF. DNA of the CDR3: TGTGCCAGCAGTTCTCTGAACTCTGGAAACACCATATATTTT.

This clone was found a few times. V usage is TRBV5-1 and J usage is TRBJ1-1, with 9 bases fitting TRBD1. The CDR3 sequence is 17 residues long. The junction had 8 bases not matched to a gene; V was cut back by 1 base and J by 1 base. Germline V CDR1 and CDR2: SGHRS, YFSETQ. The DNA for the CDR3 is TGCGCCAGCAGCTTGAAAAGGACAGGGGTCTCGAACACTGAAGCTTTCTTT. Encoded protein: CASSLKRTGVSNTEAFF.

This chain uses TRBV4-2 with TRBJ2-5, with no clear D. The CDR3 has 15 amino acids. Between the trimmed V and J ends, which lost 5 bases and 5 bases, there was a span of 18 bases. Germline CDR1 reads LGHNA; CDR2 reads YNFKEQ. This CDR3 is CASSLVGLLRETQYF. In nucleotides, the CDR3 is TGTGCCAGCAGCTTAGTAGGCCTCCTGCGGGAGACCCAGTACTTC.